This T cell receptor beta chain is from a study of T cell clonotyping in hematopoietic cell transplantation. Study observations and caveats: After transplant, recipient diversity fell while pathologically expanded clonotypes grew through day 180. Graft donor and pretransplant recipient Inverse Simpson Index values predicted broader posttransplant TCR diversity.

Repertoires were generated with immunoSEQ multiplex PCR, while TCRdb's copy carries only in-frame clones and drops some. The sample has some 40,000 clones, around 96% seen once. This clone was seen once. The antigen is undetermined. Looked up from germline, CDR1 is MGHRA and CDR2 is YSYEKL. The CDR3 spans 21 residues. Losses at the gene ends were 2 bases for V and 0 bases for J; bases not matched to a gene: 16. The source of this sequence is a man aged 25 to 40 in good health. Some clones in this sample may be carry-over from other donors' samples. This chain links TRBV4-1 with TRBJ2-4; TRBD2 matches 10 bases. The material sequenced was peripheral blood mononuclear cells. The CDR3 DNA reads as TGCGCCAGCAGCCAATGGGGTGTACCTAGCGGGGGTGGGATAGCCAAAAACATTCAGTACTTC. Protein: CASSQWGVPSGGGIAKNIQYF.